These 30 T cell receptor beta chains share one sample of origin, sequenced in a study of T cell changes during pregnancy in multiple sclerosis. The assay was immunoSEQ multiplex PCR, and TCRdb's table has in-frame clones only and misses some. The sample carries approximately 32,000 clones, more than 70% recorded once. Here the sequenced sample was CD8+ T cells from peripheral blood mononuclear cells, taken in the first trimester of pregnancy. These receptors all come from a female donor with multiple sclerosis, enrolled in a pregnancy study.

V usage is TRBV5-4 and J usage is TRBJ2-7; 12 bases line up with TRBD2. Germline V CDR1 and CDR2: SGHNT, YYREEE (reference sequence). Losses at the gene ends were 4 bases for V and 3 bases for J; bases not matched to a gene: 2. CDR3 length: 14 amino acids. In DNA form, the CDR3 reads TGTGCCAGCAGCCGGACTAGCGGGATCTACGAGCAGTACTTC. Amino acids: CASSRTSGIYEQYF. The variable domain in full, with the rest retrieved from reference TRBV5-4 and TRBJ2-7, is ETGVTQSPTHLIKTRGQQVTLRCSSQSGHNTVSWYQQALGQGPQFIFQYYREEENGRGNFPPRFSGLQFPNYSSELNVNALELDDSALYLCASSRTSGIYEQYFGPGTRLTVT.

This chain joins TRBV25-1 and TRBJ2-7; weak D call: TRBD2 (5 bases). Trimming removed 2 bases from V and 7 bases from J, with 9 bases in between. The germline CDR1 and CDR2 sequences are MGHDK and SYGVNS. The length of the CDR3 is 12 residues. The CDR3 sequence: CASSETSGEQYF. CDR3 bases: TGTGCCAGCAGTGAAACTAGTGGGGAGCAGTACTTC.

The chain uses TRBV13 and TRBJ2-3; maybe TRBD2 (6 bases). V lost 3 bases and J lost 1, with 14 bases in between. Looked up from germline, CDR1 is PRHDT and CDR2 is FYEKMQ (reference sequence). The CDR3 loop spans 16 amino acids. CDR3 region: CASSFGSSMGTDTQYF. CDR3 nucleotides: TGTGCCAGCAGCTTCGGGAGTAGTATGGGCACAGATACGCAGTATTTT.

This clone was seen a single time. The chain is built from TRBV29-1 and TRBJ2-2, with 8 bases that match TRBD2. The CDR3 has 15 residues. The trim removed 7 bases at V and 0 bases at J, leaving 7 bases unmatched. CDR1 SQVTM and CDR2 ANQGSEA come from the germline V gene. CDR3: CSARGGRSNTGELFF. The CDR3, as DNA: TGCAGCGCCCGGGGGGGCAGGTCGAACACCGGGGAGCTGTTTTTT.

The CDR3 loop is CASSLGTGYNEQFF. For the CDR3, the DNA is TGCGCCAGCAGCTTAGGGACAGGCTACAATGAGCAGTTCTTC. The chain is built from TRBV5-1 and TRBJ2-1; TRBD1 matches 8 bases. Germline CDR1 and CDR2: SGHRS and YFSETQ. The CDR3 length is 14 residues. V shed 2 bases and J 3 bases; nucleotides not matched to a gene: 1.

The genes are TRBV2 and TRBJ2-7, with D perhaps TRBD1 (6 bases). Germline CDR1 SNHLY, CDR2 FYNNEI. Deletions cut 6 bases from V and 2 bases from J, with 17 bases between. The CDR3 has 15 amino acids. Here the CDR3 reads CASRTIYRDAYEQYF. As DNA, the CDR3 is TGTGCCAGCAGGACAATATACAGGGACGCCTACGAGCAGTACTTC.

The chain is built from TRBV5-1 and TRBJ1-1; 8 bases are a match to TRBD1. The germline V gene encodes CDR1 SGHRS and CDR2 YFSETQ. This CDR3 is built from 17 residues. J was trimmed by 1 base and V by 3 bases; bases with no gene match: 11. The CDR3 region is CASSWGNRGFANTEAFF. The CDR3 DNA is TGCGCCAGCAGCTGGGGTAACAGGGGGTTTGCGAACACTGAAGCTTTCTTT.

The rearrangement joins TRBV19 to TRBJ1-1; 8 bases agree with TRBD1. V was clipped by 5 bases and J by 5 bases; unmatched bases: 1. This CDR3 contains 12 residues. Germline-derived CDR1 and CDR2 are LNHDA and SQIVND (reference sequence). The DNA of the CDR3 is TGTGCCAGTAGTTGGACAGGGACTGAAGCTTTCTTT. Its protein is CASSWTGTEAFF.

V is TRBV10-2 and J is TRBJ2-7, with D possibly TRBD1 on 6 matching bases. Germline-derived CDR1 and CDR2 are WSHSY and SAAADI. The ends were cut back, 11 bases at V and 0 bases at J, with 11 bases in the middle. This CDR3 has 12 residues. CDR3: CAVRDNSYEQYF. Written as DNA, the CDR3 is TGCGCCGTCCGGGACAACTCCTACGAGCAGTACTTC.

In this sample, this clone turned up once. This chain uses TRBV28 with TRBJ2-1; a possible D gene is TRBD2 (6 bases). The germline V and J ends were trimmed by 3 bases and 4 bases, with 10 bases remaining between them. Germline CDR1 is MDHEN and CDR2 is SYDVKM. The CDR3 loop spans 14 amino acids. CDR3 residues: CASSFSREYNEQFF. CDR3 nucleotides: TGTGCCAGCAGTTTCTCGCGGGAATACAATGAGCAGTTCTTC.

This chain links TRBV9 with TRBJ1-4, with 7 bases lining up with TRBD1. V lost 4 bases and J lost 5; bases outside the gene matches: 11. CDR3 length equals 16 residues. Germline CDR1 and CDR2: SGDLS and YYNGEE. CDR3 bases: TGTGCCAGCAGCCCGCTCGAGGGGGCGGCAAATGAAAAACTGTTTTTT. Protein sequence: CASSPLEGAANEKLFF.

The chain is built from TRBV7-9 and TRBJ2-7; 7 bases fit TRBD1. The ends lost 5 bases at V and 0 bases at J; junction bases unmatched: 10. Per germline, CDR1 SEHNR and CDR2 FQNEAQ (reference sequence). The CDR3 is 16 residues long. Here the CDR3 reads CASSPLDRRSSYEQYF. CDR3 sequence (DNA): TGTGCCAGCAGCCCCTTGGACAGGAGGAGCTCCTACGAGCAGTACTTC.

J is TRBJ2-7 and V is TRBV7-6, with D possibly being TRBD2 (5 bases). Germline V gives CDR1 SGHVS, CDR2 FNYEAQ. V lost 3 bases to trimming and J lost 2 bases, with 8 bases between them. This CDR3 has 13 residues. CDR3 sequence: CASSLAAAYEQYF. CDR3 bases: TGTGCCAGCAGCTTGGCAGCGGCCTACGAGCAGTACTTC.

The V and J genes are TRBV6-1 and TRBJ1-2, with TRBD1 matching 7 bases. The CDR3 sequence is 13 residues long. From germline, CDR1 is MNHNS and CDR2 SASEGT. Trimming took 10 bases from V and 5 from J; bases not matched to a gene: 10. This CDR3 is CATTSQGKYGYTF. Written as DNA, the CDR3 is TGTGCCACTACATCACAGGGGAAGTATGGCTACACCTTC.

The V and J genes are TRBV4-1 and TRBJ2-1, with 10 bases aligning to TRBD2. The CDR3 extends over 15 amino acids. The germline gives CDR1 MGHRA, CDR2 YSYEKL. V was pared by 1 base and J by 6 bases, with 3 bases of the junction left unmatched. The CDR3 loop reads CASSQGAGGVNEQFF. The CDR3 nucleotides are TGCGCCAGCAGCCAAGGAGCGGGAGGGGTCAATGAGCAGTTCTTC.

The V gene is TRBV12-5, the J gene TRBJ1-2, with D possibly being TRBD1 (6 bases). This CDR3 contains 16 residues. Germline CDR1 is LGHNT and CDR2 is FRNRAP. V was shortened by 0 bases and J by 3 bases, with 14 bases between the two germline ends. CDR3 protein: CASGLVVTDRYYGYTF. In DNA form, the CDR3 reads TGTGCTAGTGGTTTGGTCGTTACGGACAGATACTATGGCTACACCTTC.

The V and J genes are TRBV10-2 and TRBJ2-1, with D perhaps matching TRBD2 (6 bases). V lost 4 bases, J lost 5 bases, and 18 bases lay in between. The germline V gene has CDR1 WSHSY and CDR2 SAAADI. The CDR3 has 16 amino acids. CDR3 nucleotide sequence: TGCGCCAGCAGTGGGATTGGGGAGGACGGGAACAATGAGCAGTTCTTC. Protein sequence: CASSGIGEDGNNEQFF.

CDR3 amino acids: CASRQGHNEQFF. DNA of the CDR3: TGTGCCAGCAGACAGGGTCACAATGAGCAGTTCTTC. The chain combines TRBV6-5 with TRBJ2-1; a possible D gene is TRBD1 (6 bases). Germline V gene data show CDR1 as MNHEY and CDR2 as SVGAGI. The V and J ends lost 6 bases and 5 bases respectively, with 8 bases between them. The CDR3 runs to 12 residues.

The chain links TRBV28 to TRBJ2-1; the match to TRBD2 covers 8 bases. Looked up from germline, CDR1 is MDHEN and CDR2 is SYDVKM. CDR3 size: 17 residues. The junction had 10 bases not matched to a gene; V was cut back by 6 bases and J by 0 bases. DNA of the CDR3: TGTGCCAGCAGACTTGAAGCGGGAGTGGTCTCCTACAATGAGCAGTTCTTC. Protein sequence: CASRLEAGVVSYNEQFF.

V gene TRBV2 combines with J gene TRBJ1-5, with 8 bases matching TRBD1. V shed 7 bases, J shed 7 bases, and the junction held 6 bases outside the gene matches. Germline CDR1 and CDR2: SNHLY and FYNNEI. The CDR3 has 13 residues. CDR3 DNA: TGTGCCAGCATGACAGGGGACAACCAGCCCCAGCATTTT. It codes for CASMTGDNQPQHF.

The chain employs TRBV28 and TRBJ2-2; 10 nucleotides agree with TRBD1. The CDR3 length is 16 residues. The V gene end was trimmed by 4 bases and the J gene end by 4 bases; junction bases not matched to a gene: 6. Germline V CDR1 and CDR2: MDHEN, SYDVKM. In DNA form, the CDR3 reads TGTGCCAGCAGTTCGACAGGGGGCGTTTTCACCGGGGAGCTGTTTTTT. The encoded protein is CASSSTGGVFTGELFF.

This chain uses TRBV28 with TRBJ2-2, with D perhaps TRBD1 (7 bases). V was trimmed by 1 base and J by 7 bases, leaving 13 bases between them. The CDR3 spans 15 residues. Germline V lookup: CDR1 MDHEN, CDR2 SYDVKM. The CDR3 DNA follows: TGTGCCAGCAGTTTATTCGCGCAGGGGGGCGGGGAGCTGTTTTTT. It yields the protein CASSLFAQGGGELFF.

The chain combines TRBV7-2 with TRBJ2-1, with 15 bases matching TRBD2. Germline V gives CDR1 SGHTA, CDR2 FQGNSA. V trimming: 5 bases; J trimming: 7 bases; junction bases outside the gene matches: 3. CDR3 length: 15 residues. The CDR3, as DNA: TGTGCCAGCAGCCGGACTAGCGGGAGGGGTAATGAGCAGTTCTTC. Its protein product is CASSRTSGRGNEQFF.

The V call is TRBV11-2, the J call TRBJ1-1; possibly TRBD1 for D (6 bases). In germline, CDR1 is SGHAT, CDR2 FQNNGV. This CDR3 comprises 14 residues. The ends were cut back, 6 bases at V and 7 bases at J, with 18 bases in the middle. CDR3 loop: CASRPITGSYEAFF. The CDR3 DNA sequence: TGTGCCAGCAGGCCCATCACAGGGTCCTATGAAGCTTTCTTT.

The genes are TRBV7-2 and TRBJ1-3, with D hard to call. Germline V gene data show CDR1 as SGHTA and CDR2 as FQGNSA. The germline V and J ends were trimmed by 3 bases and 0 bases, with 3 bases remaining between them. The CDR3 covers 13 residues. CDR3 nucleotides: TGTGCCAGCAGCTTGGCCTCTGGAAACACCATATATTTT. Its translation: CASSLASGNTIYF.

The rearrangement joins TRBV5-4 to TRBJ2-7, with TRBD1 matching 8 bases. This CDR3 region has 13 residues. The V and J ends lost 4 bases and 6 bases, in that order; junction bases with no gene match: 6. Germline CDR1 reads SGHNT; CDR2 reads YYREEE (reference sequence). The CDR3 sequence: CASSARTGTEQYF. The CDR3 nucleotides are TGTGCCAGCAGCGCAAGGACAGGGACCGAGCAGTACTTC.

This rearrangement joins TRBV4-1 to TRBJ2-7; tentative D call: TRBD2 (6 bases). This CDR3 comprises 12 residues. Per germline, CDR1 MGHRA and CDR2 YSYEKL. V dropped 0 bases and J dropped 7 bases, with 7 bases sitting between them. The CDR3 protein is CASSQEGLEQYF. The CDR3 DNA reads TGCGCCAGCAGCCAAGAGGGACTGGAGCAGTACTTC.

The chain couples TRBV19 to TRBJ2-1; D might be TRBD2 (5 bases). CDR3 size: 15 residues. The V gene's germline CDR1 is LNHDA and CDR2 SQIVND (reference sequence). Trimming shortened V by 4 bases and J by 3 bases, and 13 bases separated the two germline ends. CDR3 in DNA: TGTGCCAGTAGTACATCCGGGAATAGCTACAATGAGCAGTTCTTC. It encodes CASSTSGNSYNEQFF. The whole variable domain, remainder taken from reference TRBV19 and TRBJ2-1, is DGGITQSPKYLFRKEGQNVTLSCEQNLNHDAMYWYRQDPGQGLRLIYYSQIVNDFQKGDIAEGYSVSREKKESFPLTVTSAQKNPTAFYLCASSTSGNSYNEQFFGPGTRLTVL.

The chain combines TRBV9 with TRBJ2-7; 12 bases align to TRBD2. This CDR3 comprises 15 residues. Looked up from germline, CDR1 is SGDLS and CDR2 is YYNGEE. V dropped 3 bases and J dropped 4; count of bases not matched to a gene: 5. CDR3 sequence: CASSAGTSGSYEQYF. The CDR3, as DNA: TGTGCCAGCAGCGCAGGGACTAGCGGGTCTTACGAGCAGTACTTC.

This clone was counted once. The chain is built from TRBV19 and TRBJ1-2; TRBD1 aligns across 7 bases. CDR1 is LNHDA and CDR2 is SQIVND in the germline V gene (reference sequence). Trimming took 5 bases from V and 5 from J; bases not matched to a gene: 11. This CDR3 is 15 amino acids long. The CDR3 sequence is CASSRGRGPPYGYTF. The CDR3 nucleotides are TGTGCCAGTAGTCGGGGTAGGGGGCCCCCATATGGCTACACCTTC.